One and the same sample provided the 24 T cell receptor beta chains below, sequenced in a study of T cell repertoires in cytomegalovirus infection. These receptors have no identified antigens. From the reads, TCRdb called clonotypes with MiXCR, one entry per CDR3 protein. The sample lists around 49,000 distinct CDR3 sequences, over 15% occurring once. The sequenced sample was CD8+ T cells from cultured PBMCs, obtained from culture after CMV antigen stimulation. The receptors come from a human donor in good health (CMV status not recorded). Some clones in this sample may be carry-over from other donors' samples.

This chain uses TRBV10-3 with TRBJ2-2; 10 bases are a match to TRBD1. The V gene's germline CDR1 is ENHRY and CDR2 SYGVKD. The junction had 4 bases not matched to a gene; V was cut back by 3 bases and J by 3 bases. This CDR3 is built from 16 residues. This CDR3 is CAISDLGQGYTGELFF. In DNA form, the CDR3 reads TGTGCCATCAGTGACTTGGGACAGGGGTACACCGGGGAGCTGTTTTTT.

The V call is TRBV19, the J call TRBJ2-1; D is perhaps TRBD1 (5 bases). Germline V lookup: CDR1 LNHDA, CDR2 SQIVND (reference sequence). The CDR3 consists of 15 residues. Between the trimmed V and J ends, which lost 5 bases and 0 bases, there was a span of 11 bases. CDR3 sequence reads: CASSPSDSSYNEQFF. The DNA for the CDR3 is TGTGCCAGTAGTCCGTCTGACAGCTCCTACAATGAGCAGTTCTTC.

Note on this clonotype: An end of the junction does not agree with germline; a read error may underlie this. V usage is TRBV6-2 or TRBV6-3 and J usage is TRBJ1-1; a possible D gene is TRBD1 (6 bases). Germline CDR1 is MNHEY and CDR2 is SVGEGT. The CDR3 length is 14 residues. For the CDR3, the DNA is TGTGCCCGCAGTCAAAGACAGGCCAACACTGAAGCTTTCTTT. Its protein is CARSQRQANTEAFF.

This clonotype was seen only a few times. The CDR3 loop reads CASSYSIPGGSYEQYF. DNA of the CDR3: TGTGCCAGCAGTTACTCGATCCCTGGGGGCTCCTACGAGCAGTACTTC. This sequence joins TRBV6-6 and TRBJ2-7; D may be TRBD1 or TRBD2 (5 bases each). In germline, CDR1 is MNHNY, CDR2 SVGAGI (reference sequence). Trimming removed 0 bases at V and 0 bases at J, with 12 bases between. This CDR3 comprises 16 residues.

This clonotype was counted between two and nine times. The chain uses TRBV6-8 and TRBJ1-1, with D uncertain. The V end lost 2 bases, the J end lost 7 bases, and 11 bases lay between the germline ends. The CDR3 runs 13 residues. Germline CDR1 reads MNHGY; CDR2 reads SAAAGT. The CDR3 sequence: CASSYGPGLEAFF. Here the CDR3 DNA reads TGTGCCAGCAGTTACGGCCCCGGACTTGAAGCTTTCTTT.

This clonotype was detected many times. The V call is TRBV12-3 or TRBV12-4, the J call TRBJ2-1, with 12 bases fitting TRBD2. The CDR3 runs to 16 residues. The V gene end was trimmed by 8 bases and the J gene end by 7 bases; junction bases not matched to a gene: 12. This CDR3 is CASGGLAGKVRNEQFF. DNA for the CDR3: TGTGCCAGCGGTGGACTAGCGGGAAAGGTGAGAAATGAGCAGTTCTTC.

The DNA of the CDR3 is TGTGCCAGCACTACAGGTCGAAACACTGAAGCTTTCTTT. It codes for CASTTGRNTEAFF. The chain uses TRBV7-6 and TRBJ1-1; a weak D match, TRBD1 (5 bases). This CDR3 spans 13 amino acids. Germline V CDR1 and CDR2: SGHVS, FNYEAQ. V was trimmed by 7 bases and J by 2 bases, leaving 11 bases between them. The entire variable domain, with the rest obtained from reference TRBV7-6 and TRBJ1-1, is as follows: GAGVSQSPRYKVTKRGQDVALRCDPISGHVSLYWYRQALGQGPEFLTYFNYEAQQDKSGLPNDRFSAERPEGSISTLTIQRTEQRDSAMYRCASTTGRNTEAFFGQGTRLTVV.

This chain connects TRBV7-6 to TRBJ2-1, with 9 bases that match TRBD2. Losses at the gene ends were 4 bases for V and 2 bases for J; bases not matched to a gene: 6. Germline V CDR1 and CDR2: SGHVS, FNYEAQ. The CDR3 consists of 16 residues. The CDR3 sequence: CASSSARLAAYNEQFF. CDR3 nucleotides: TGTGCCAGCAGCTCAGCCCGACTAGCGGCCTACAATGAGCAGTTCTTC.

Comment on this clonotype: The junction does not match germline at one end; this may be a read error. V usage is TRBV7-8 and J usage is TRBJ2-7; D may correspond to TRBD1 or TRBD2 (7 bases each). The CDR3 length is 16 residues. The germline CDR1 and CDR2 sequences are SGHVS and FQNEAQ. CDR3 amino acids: CASSLTGTAGTYKQYF. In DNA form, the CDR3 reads TGTGCCAGCAGCTTAACCGGGACAGCGGGGACCTACAAGCAGTACTTC. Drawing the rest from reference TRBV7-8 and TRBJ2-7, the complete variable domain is GAGVSQSPRYKVAKRGQDVALRCDPISGHVSLFWYQQALGQGPEFLTYFQNEAQLDKSGLPSDRFFAERPEGSVSTLKIQRTQQEDSAVYLCASSLTGTAGTYKQYFGPGTRLTVT.

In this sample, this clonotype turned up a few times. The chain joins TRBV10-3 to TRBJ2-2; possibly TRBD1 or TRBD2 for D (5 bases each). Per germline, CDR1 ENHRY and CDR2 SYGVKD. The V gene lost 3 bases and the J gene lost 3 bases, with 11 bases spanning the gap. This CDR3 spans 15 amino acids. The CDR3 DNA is TGTGCCATCAGTGAATGGGACCCCGACACCGGGGAGCTGTTTTTT. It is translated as CAISEWDPDTGELFF.

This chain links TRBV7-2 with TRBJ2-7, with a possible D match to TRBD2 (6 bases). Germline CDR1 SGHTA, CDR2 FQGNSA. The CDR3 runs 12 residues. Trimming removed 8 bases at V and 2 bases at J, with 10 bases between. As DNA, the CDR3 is TGTGCCAGCGGAGGGGCAACCTACGAGCAGTACTTC. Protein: CASGGATYEQYF.

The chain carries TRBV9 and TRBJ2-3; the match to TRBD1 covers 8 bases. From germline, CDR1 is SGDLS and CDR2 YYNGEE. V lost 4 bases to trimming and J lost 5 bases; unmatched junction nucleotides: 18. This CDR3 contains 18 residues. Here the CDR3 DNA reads TGTGCCAGCAGCCGTCCCAACCAGGGGGCCACGTCAGGAGATACGCAGTATTTT. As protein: CASSRPNQGATSGDTQYF.

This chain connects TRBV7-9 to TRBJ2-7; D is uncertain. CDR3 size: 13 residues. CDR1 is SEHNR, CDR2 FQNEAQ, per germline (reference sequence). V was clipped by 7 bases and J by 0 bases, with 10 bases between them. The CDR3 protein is CASTGGSSYEQYF. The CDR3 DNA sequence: TGTGCCAGCACCGGTGGCAGCTCCTACGAGCAGTACTTC.

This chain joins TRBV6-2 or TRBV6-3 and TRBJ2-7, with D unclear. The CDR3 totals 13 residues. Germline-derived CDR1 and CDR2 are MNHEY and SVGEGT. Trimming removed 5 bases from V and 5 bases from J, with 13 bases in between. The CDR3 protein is CASSPGPQDEQYF. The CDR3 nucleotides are TGTGCCAGCAGTCCTGGACCGCAAGACGAGCAGTACTTC.

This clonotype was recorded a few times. The CDR3 sequence: CASSHRAVSTDTQYF. CDR3 sequence (DNA): TGTGCCAGCAGCCACAGGGCGGTAAGCACAGATACGCAGTATTTT. The chain is built from TRBV7-9 and TRBJ2-3, with a possible D match to TRBD1 (6 bases). The V gene's germline CDR1 is SEHNR and CDR2 FQNEAQ (reference sequence). The V and J ends lost 5 bases and 0 bases respectively, with 12 bases between them. The CDR3 has 15 residues.

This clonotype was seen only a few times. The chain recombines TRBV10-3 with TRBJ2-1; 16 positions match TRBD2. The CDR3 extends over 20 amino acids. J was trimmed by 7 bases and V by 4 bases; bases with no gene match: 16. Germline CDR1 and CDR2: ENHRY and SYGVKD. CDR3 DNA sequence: TGTGCCATCAGTGGACTCACCGGGACTAGCGGGAGGGCCGAATGGAATGAGCAGTTCTTC. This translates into CAISGLTGTSGRAEWNEQFF.

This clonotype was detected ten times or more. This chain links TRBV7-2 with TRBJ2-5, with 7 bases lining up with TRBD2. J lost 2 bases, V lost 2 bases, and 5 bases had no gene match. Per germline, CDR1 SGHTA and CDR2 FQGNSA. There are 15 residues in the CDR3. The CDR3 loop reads CASSLNKREQETQYF. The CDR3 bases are TGTGCCAGCAGCTTAAATAAGCGGGAACAAGAGACCCAGTACTTC. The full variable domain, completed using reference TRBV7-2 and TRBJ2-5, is GAGVSQSPSNKVTEKGKDVELRCDPISGHTALYWYRQSLGQGLEFLIYFQGNSAPDKSGLPSDRFSAERTGGSVSTLTIQRTQQEDSAVYLCASSLNKREQETQYFGPGTRLLVL.

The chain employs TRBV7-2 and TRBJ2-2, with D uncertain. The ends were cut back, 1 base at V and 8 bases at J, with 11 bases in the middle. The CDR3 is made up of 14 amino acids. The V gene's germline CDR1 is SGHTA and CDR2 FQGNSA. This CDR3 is CASSLGTRIGELFF. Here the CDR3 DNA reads TGTGCCAGCAGCTTAGGGACCAGGATAGGGGAGCTGTTTTTT.

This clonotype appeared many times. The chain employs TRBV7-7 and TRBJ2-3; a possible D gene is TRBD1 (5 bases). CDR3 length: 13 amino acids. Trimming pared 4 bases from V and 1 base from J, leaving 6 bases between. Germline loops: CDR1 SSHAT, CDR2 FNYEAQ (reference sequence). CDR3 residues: CASSSRGTDTQYF. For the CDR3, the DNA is TGTGCCAGCAGCTCCAGGGGCACAGATACGCAGTATTTT.

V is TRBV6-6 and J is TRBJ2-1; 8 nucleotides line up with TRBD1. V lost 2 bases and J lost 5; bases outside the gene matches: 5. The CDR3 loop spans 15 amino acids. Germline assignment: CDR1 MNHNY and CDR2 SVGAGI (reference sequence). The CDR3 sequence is CASSYSTGQDNEQFF. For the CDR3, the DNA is TGTGCCAGCAGTTACAGTACGGGACAGGACAATGAGCAGTTCTTC.

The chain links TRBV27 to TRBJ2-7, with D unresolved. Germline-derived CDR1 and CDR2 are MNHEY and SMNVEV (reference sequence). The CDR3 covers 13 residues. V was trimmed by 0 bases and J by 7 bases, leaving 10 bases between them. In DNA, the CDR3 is TGTGCCAGCAGTTTATCGATCGCTAGTGAGCAGTACTTC. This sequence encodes CASSLSIASEQYF.

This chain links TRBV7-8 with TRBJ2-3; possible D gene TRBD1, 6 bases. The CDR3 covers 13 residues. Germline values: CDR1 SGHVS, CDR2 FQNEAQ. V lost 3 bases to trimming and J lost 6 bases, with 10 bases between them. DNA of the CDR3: TGTGCCAGCAGCTTTACAGGGTACGATACGCAGTATTTT. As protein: CASSFTGYDTQYF.

The CDR3, as DNA: TGTGCCAGCAGTCCTACTAGCGGGGGGATCTCCTACAATGAGCAGTTCTTC. This codes for CASSPTSGGISYNEQFF. The chain employs TRBV6-1 and TRBJ2-1, with 12 positions matching TRBD2. CDR1 MNHNS and CDR2 SASEGT come from the germline V gene. V trimming: 5 bases; J trimming: 0 bases; junction bases outside the gene matches: 5. The CDR3 runs 17 residues.

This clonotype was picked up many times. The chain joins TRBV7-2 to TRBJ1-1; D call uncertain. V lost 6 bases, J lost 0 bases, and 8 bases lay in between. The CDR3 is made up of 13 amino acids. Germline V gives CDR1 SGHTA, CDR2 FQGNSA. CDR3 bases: TGTGCCAGCAGACGCGAGATGAACACTGAAGCTTTCTTT. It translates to CASRREMNTEAFF.